This is a list of T cell receptor beta chains from one sample in a study of CD8+CD57+ T cells in acquired aplastic anemia. TCRdb passed the reads through MiXCR, listing each CDR3 protein once. The sample records 250,000 to 300,000 distinct CDR3 sequences, roughly 50% being singletons. The sequenced material came from sorted CD4+, CD8+, or CD8+CD57+ T cells (not recorded which) from PBMCs. Every receptor here comes from a human donor with severe aplastic anemia or a healthy control (not recorded which). Both conserved end residues are part of each CDR3. A D gene is named only where the DNA matches it firmly. For some rows the clone size is stated as once, few or many, or as a class when expanded; others skip it.

TRBV28	NA	few	TRBJ1-2	CASALVFRVNYGYTF	TGTGCCAGCGCCCTAGTCTTCAGGGTTAACTATGGCTACACCTTC
TRBV6-4	NA	NA	TRBJ2-1	CASSDSIVAHNEQFF	TGTGCCAGCAGTGACTCGATAGTAGCACACAATGAGCAGTTCTTC
TRBV30	NA	many	TRBJ1-2	CAWSGFGVGYTF	TGTGCCTGGAGTGGGTTCGGGGTAGGCTACACCTTC
TRBV15	NA	many	TRBJ1-5	CATSGGVSQPQHF	TGTGCCACCAGCGGAGGGGTGAGCCAGCCCCAGCATTTT
TRBV19	NA	NA	TRBJ1-5	CASSIDSLFQPQHF	TGTGCCAGTAGTATCGACTCCCTCTTCCAGCCCCAGCATTTT
TRBV7-2	NA	NA	TRBJ2-5	CASSRPGGETQYF	TGTGCCAGCAGCCGGCCGGGCGGGGAGACCCAGTACTTC
TRBV2	TRBD1	once	TRBJ2-7	CASSPRRTGPFSYEQYF	TGTGCCAGCAGTCCACGCCGGACAGGGCCATTCTCCTACGAGCAGTACTTC
TRBV6-6	TRBD1	NA	TRBJ1-2	CATGTGGVLTGGYTF	TGTGCTACAGGGACAGGGGGCGTCTTAACGGGTGGCTACACCTTC
TRBV13	NA	many	TRBJ1-6	CASSIQGPPNSPLHF	TGTGCCAGCAGCATTCAGGGGCCGCCCAATTCACCCCTCCACTTT
TRBV7-2	TRBD2	NA	TRBJ2-7	CASRESGTYEQYF	TGTGCCAGCAGGGAAAGCGGGACCTACGAGCAGTACTTC
TRBV5-6	TRBD1	NA	TRBJ2-5	CASIYRGPETQYF	TGTGCCAGCATCTACAGGGGGCCGGAGACCCAGTACTTC
TRBV6-4	TRBD2	many	TRBJ2-1	CASSDYLAGASYNEQFF	TGTGCCAGCAGTGACTACCTAGCGGGGGCCTCCTACAATGAGCAGTTCTTC
TRBV19	NA	NA	TRBJ1-2	CASSAQGTGGYTF	TGTGCCAGTAGCGCCCAGGGGACTGGTGGCTACACCTTC
TRBV19	TRBD1	NA	TRBJ1-6	CASSPSIRGFDNSPLHF	TGTGCCAGTAGTCCCTCCATCAGGGGGTTTGATAATTCACCCCTCCACTTT
TRBV19	TRBD1	many	TRBJ1-1	CASNPGQLNTEAFF	TGTGCCAGTAACCCGGGACAGCTGAACACTGAAGCTTTCTTT
TRBV2	NA	NA	TRBJ1-2	CASSETGYGYTF	TGTGCCAGCAGCGAGACGGGTTATGGCTACACCTTC
TRBV7-8	NA	NA	TRBJ2-7	CASSPNGRNEQYF	TGTGCCAGCAGCCCTAACGGCCGGAACGAGCAGTACTTC
TRBV10-1	NA	NA	TRBJ1-1	CASSEPERSEAFF	TGCGCCAGCAGTGAGCCTGAGAGGAGTGAAGCTTTCTTT
TRBV12-3/TRBV12-4	NA	many	TRBJ1-4	CASSLSGTLKLFF	TGTGCCAGCAGTTTATCGGGGACTCTCAAACTGTTTTTT
TRBV7-3	TRBD1	few	TRBJ2-3	CASSELQGSTDTQYF	TGTGCCAGCTCAGAACTACAGGGGTCCACAGATACGCAGTATTTT
TRBV5-1	TRBD2	many	TRBJ2-3	CASSSRGVQTSTDTQYF	TGCGCCAGCAGCTCTCGGGGGGTACAGACTAGCACAGATACGCAGTATTTT
TRBV7-6	TRBD1	NA	TRBJ2-3	CASSLARFEQGTLDTQYF	TGTGCCAGCAGCTTAGCTCGTTTCGAACAGGGGACATTAGATACGCAGTATTTT
TRBV11-2	NA	many	TRBJ1-1	CASSFRQLNTEAFF	TGTGCCAGCAGCTTCCGACAGCTGAACACTGAAGCTTTCTTT
TRBV7-3	TRBD1	NA	TRBJ1-2	CASSSAGGESSGYTF	TGTGCCAGCAGCTCGGCAGGGGGAGAGTCGTCTGGCTACACCTTC
TRBV4-1	TRBD1	NA	TRBJ1-6	CASSRDRVASPLHF	TGCGCCAGCTCCCGGGACAGGGTGGCTTCACCCCTCCACTTT
TRBV11-1	NA	NA	TRBJ2-1	CASSSGPTNEQFF	TGTGCCAGCAGCTCGGGACCGACCAATGAGCAGTTCTTC
TRBV27	NA	many	TRBJ1-6	CASRPGTAYNSPLHF	TGTGCCAGCCGCCCGGGGACCGCCTATAATTCACCCCTCCACTTT
TRBV7-8	NA	many	TRBJ1-1	CASSPRLQMNTEAFF	TGTGCCAGCAGCCCCCGGCTTCAGATGAACACTGAAGCTTTCTTT
TRBV7-8	TRBD1	NA	TRBJ1-4	CASNEGQRNEKLFF	TGTGCCAGCAACGAGGGACAGCGTAATGAAAAACTGTTTTTT
TRBV20-1	NA	NA	TRBJ1-1	CSARTPRDTEAFF	TGCAGTGCTAGGACCCCGCGGGACACTGAAGCTTTCTTT
TRBV7-8	NA	NA	TRBJ2-3	CASSLGRLDTQYF	TGTGCCAGCAGCTTAGGCCGTTTAGATACGCAGTATTTT
TRBV7-3	TRBD2	NA	TRBJ2-1	CASSLRRGGLNEQFF	TGTGCCAGCAGCTTAAGGCGGGGGGGCCTGAATGAGCAGTTCTTC
TRBV6-1	NA	many	TRBJ1-6	CASSEGLKGQSPLHF	TGTGCCAGCAGTGAAGGTTTGAAGGGTCAGTCACCCCTCCACTTT